Presented here are 28 T cell receptor beta chains from one specimen sequenced in a study of CD8 T cells in acute hepatitis C reinfection. The time point denotes: naive CD8 control sorted from an acute-time-point sample. Assay: immunoSEQ multiplex PCR; the TCRdb copy retains only in-frame clones and omits some. The sample holds over 35,000 clones, approximately 87% seen once. Sequences were obtained from naive CD8+ T cells from PBMCs. These receptors were obtained from a man aged 25 to 40 with chronic hepatitis C.

The chain employs TRBV6-6 and TRBJ1-2; no reliable D call. The CDR3 length is 11 residues. Germline assignment: CDR1 MNHNY and CDR2 SVGAGI (reference sequence). The CDR3 region has the DNA TGTGCTATTTATGGAGGACATGGCTACACCTTC. Its translation is CAIYGGHGYTF.

This chain uses TRBV10-1 with TRBJ2-3; D may be TRBD2 (5 bases). V gave up 4 bases and J gave up 2 bases, with 10 bases separating them. Germline V lookup: CDR1 WNHNN, CDR2 SYGVQD (reference sequence). The CDR3 is made up of 14 amino acids. The chain's CDR3 is CASSVAEDTDTQYF. In DNA, the CDR3 is TGCGCCAGCAGTGTGGCGGAGGACACAGATACGCAGTATTTT.

The chain links TRBV19 to TRBJ2-1; TRBD2 is a possible D gene (6 bases). With 1 base removed from V and 6 bases from J, the gap between germline ends came to 13 bases. Germline-derived CDR1 and CDR2 are LNHDA and SQIVND (reference sequence). This CDR3 contains 15 residues. The CDR3 is CASSIVGVAANEQFF. For the CDR3, the DNA is TGTGCCAGTAGTATAGTGGGGGTAGCGGCCAATGAGCAGTTCTTC. The full variable domain, with the rest looked up from reference TRBV19 and TRBJ2-1, is DGGITQSPKYLFRKEGQNVTLSCEQNLNHDAMYWYRQDPGQGLRLIYYSQIVNDFQKGDIAEGYSVSREKKESFPLTVTSAQKNPTAFYLCASSIVGVAANEQFFGPGTRLTVL.

CDR3 loop: CASRGTSYTEAFF. In DNA form, the CDR3 reads TGTGCCAGTAGGGGGACGTCGTACACTGAAGCTTTCTTT. The chain joins TRBV19 to TRBJ1-1, with D tentatively TRBD1 (5 bases). This CDR3 spans 13 amino acids. Trimming pared 6 bases from V and 3 bases from J, leaving 11 bases between. Germline assignment: CDR1 LNHDA and CDR2 SQIVND (reference sequence).

J is TRBJ1-1 and V is TRBV7-9; D remains ambiguous. Per germline, CDR1 SEHNR and CDR2 FQNEAQ (reference sequence). Trimming shortened V by 5 bases and J by 1 base, and 5 bases separated the two germline ends. The CDR3 sequence is 12 residues long. This CDR3 is CASSVKNTEAFF. The DNA for the CDR3 is TGTGCCAGCAGCGTTAAGAACACTGAAGCTTTCTTT.

This chain links TRBV9 with TRBJ2-7; D gene ambiguous. The V end was cut by 0 bases, the J end by 0 bases, with 10 bases between. In germline, CDR1 is SGDLS, CDR2 YYNGEE. The CDR3 is made up of 15 amino acids. The CDR3 nucleotides are TGTGCCAGCAGCGTAGATTTTGCTAACTCCTACGAGCAGTACTTC. Protein product: CASSVDFANSYEQYF.

The chain couples TRBV18 to TRBJ2-1, with D possibly being TRBD1 (6 bases). V lost 4 bases to trimming and J lost 5 bases, with 15 bases between them. CDR1 and CDR2 from the germline V gene are KGHSH and LQKENI. The CDR3 totals 15 residues. The CDR3 DNA follows: TGTGCCAGCTCACTTAAAGAAGGGACACACAATGAGCAGTTCTTC. This codes for CASSLKEGTHNEQFF.

The chain employs TRBV6-1 and TRBJ2-2; D perhaps matches TRBD1 (6 bases). Trimming pared 6 bases from V and 1 base from J, leaving 12 bases between. In germline, CDR1 is MNHNS, CDR2 SASEGT. The CDR3 is 15 residues long. The CDR3: CASSTGTMNTGELFF. The CDR3 coding sequence is TGTGCCAGCAGCACCGGGACAATGAACACCGGGGAGCTGTTTTTT.

The CDR3 loop is CASTLAENPYEQYF. CDR3 nucleotides: TGCGCCAGCACCCTAGCGGAGAACCCCTACGAGCAGTACTTC. The rearrangement joins TRBV10-2 to TRBJ2-7; 7 bases agree with TRBD2. V was pared by 7 bases and J by 2 bases, with 8 bases of the junction left unmatched. Germline CDR1 WSHSY, CDR2 SAAADI. The length of the CDR3 is 14 residues.

The chain joins TRBV18 to TRBJ2-7; D is uncertain. The germline V gene encodes CDR1 KGHSH and CDR2 LQKENI. CDR3 length: 13 amino acids. V was trimmed by 0 bases and J by 4 bases, leaving 7 bases between them. This chain's CDR3 is CASSPPASYEQYF. CDR3 DNA: TGTGCCAGCTCACCACCGGCGAGTTACGAGCAGTACTTC.

The chain recombines TRBV28 with TRBJ2-7; 11 nucleotides agree with TRBD1. The CDR3 sequence is 16 residues long. The germline CDR1 and CDR2 sequences are MDHEN and SYDVKM. The J segment lost 3 bases and the V segment lost 6 bases, leaving 10 bases of the junction unmatched. The chain's CDR3 is CASRADPGQGDYEQYF. The CDR3 DNA sequence: TGTGCCAGCAGGGCTGATCCGGGACAGGGGGACTACGAGCAGTACTTC.

The chain is built from TRBV30 and TRBJ2-7; maybe TRBD2 (5 bases). CDR1 is GTSNPN and CDR2 is SVGIG in the germline V gene (reference sequence). The CDR3 runs to 12 residues. The ends were cut back, 2 bases at V and 2 bases at J, with 7 bases in the middle. The CDR3 spells CAWSSEAYEQYF. Written as DNA, the CDR3 is TGTGCCTGGAGTTCGGAGGCCTACGAGCAGTACTTC.

This CDR3 is CASSRVPSSYEQYF. DNA of the CDR3: TGTGCCAGCAGCAGGGTTCCCAGCTCCTACGAGCAGTACTTC. The genes are TRBV5-4 and TRBJ2-7; no definite D call. V gave up 4 bases and J gave up 0 bases, with 11 bases separating them. Germline-derived CDR1 and CDR2 are SGHNT and YYREEE (reference sequence). This CDR3 spans 14 amino acids.

V gene TRBV7-9 combines with J gene TRBJ2-5; the D gene is possibly TRBD1 (5 bases). The CDR3 covers 11 residues. Trimming left V 5 bases short and J 7 bases short, with 8 bases between. The germline gives CDR1 SEHNR, CDR2 FQNEAQ (reference sequence). The DNA for the CDR3 is TGTGCCAGCAGCAATCAGGGGACCCAGTACTTC. It encodes CASSNQGTQYF. The full variable domain, completed using reference TRBV7-9 and TRBJ2-5, is DTGVSQNPRHKITKRGQNVTFRCDPISEHNRLYWYRQTLGQGPEFLTYFQNEAQLEKSRLLSDRFSAERPKGSFSTLEIQRTEQGDSAMYLCASSNQGTQYFGPGTRLLVL.

V usage is TRBV4-1 and J usage is TRBJ1-5, with D possibly TRBD1 on 6 matching bases. CDR3 size: 16 residues. The V end was cut by 0 bases, the J end by 0 bases, with 9 bases between. Germline V gene data show CDR1 as MGHRA and CDR2 as YSYEKL. The CDR3 sequence is CASSQDGGHSNQPQHF. The CDR3, as DNA: TGCGCCAGCAGCCAAGATGGGGGCCATAGCAATCAGCCCCAGCATTTT.

The chain joins TRBV7-9 to TRBJ2-7; D uncertain. CDR1 and CDR2 from the germline V gene are SEHNR and FQNEAQ (reference sequence). There are 11 residues in the CDR3. Trimming pared 5 bases from V and 5 bases from J, leaving 7 bases between. The CDR3: CASSLIHEQYF. In DNA, the CDR3 is TGTGCCAGCAGCCTGATCCACGAGCAGTACTTC. Together with reference TRBV7-9 and TRBJ2-7, the CDR3 gives the full variable domain: DTGVSQNPRHKITKRGQNVTFRCDPISEHNRLYWYRQTLGQGPEFLTYFQNEAQLEKSRLLSDRFSAERPKGSFSTLEIQRTEQGDSAMYLCASSLIHEQYFGPGTRLTVT.

This chain connects TRBV7-9 to TRBJ2-7; 7 bases align to TRBD1. Looked up from germline, CDR1 is SEHNR and CDR2 is FQNEAQ (reference sequence). The V segment lost 5 bases and the J segment 3 bases; nucleotides outside the gene matches: 7. CDR3 length: 14 amino acids. CDR3 nucleotide sequence: TGTGCCAGCAGCCCCACCGGGACAGACTACGAGCAGTACTTC. Its protein product is CASSPTGTDYEQYF. Looking up the rest from reference TRBV7-9 and TRBJ2-7 gives the full variable domain: DTGVSQNPRHKITKRGQNVTFRCDPISEHNRLYWYRQTLGQGPEFLTYFQNEAQLEKSRLLSDRFSAERPKGSFSTLEIQRTEQGDSAMYLCASSPTGTDYEQYFGPGTRLTVT.

The V call is TRBV6-6, the J call TRBJ2-2, with a tentative D call TRBD2 (5 bases). Germline loops: CDR1 MNHNY, CDR2 SVGAGI (reference sequence). With 5 bases removed from V and 9 bases from J, the gap between germline ends came to 10 bases. This CDR3 contains 12 residues. CDR3 bases: TGTGCCAGCAGTCAGGACGGGAGGGAGCTGTTTTTT. It encodes CASSQDGRELFF.

The J gene is TRBJ2-3, the V gene TRBV7-9; D gene uncertain. CDR1 is SEHNR, CDR2 FQNEAQ, per germline (reference sequence). The germline V and J ends were trimmed by 2 bases and 3 bases, with 6 bases remaining between them. The CDR3 length is 13 residues. Here the CDR3 reads CASSLNPTDTQYF. The CDR3 DNA follows: TGTGCCAGCAGCTTAAATCCAACAGATACGCAGTATTTT.

The rearrangement joins TRBV11-2 to TRBJ2-2; D not resolved. V was shortened by 2 bases and J by 0 bases, with 16 bases between the two germline ends. CDR1 and CDR2 (germline): SGHAT, FQNNGV. This CDR3 spans 18 amino acids. The CDR3 loop is CASSLNGLGPANTGELFF. CDR3 sequence (DNA): TGTGCCAGCAGCTTAAATGGGTTGGGCCCCGCGAACACCGGGGAGCTGTTTTTT. Full variable domain (missing parts from reference TRBV11-2 and TRBJ2-2): EAGVAQSPRYKIIEKRQSVAFWCNPISGHATLYWYQQILGQGPKLLIQFQNNGVVDDSQLPKDRFSAERLKGVDSTLKIQPAKLEDSAVYLCASSLNGLGPANTGELFFGEGSRLTVL.

This clone was picked up one time. The chain links TRBV4-3 to TRBJ2-7; D is undetermined. CDR3 length: 13 amino acids. Germline-derived CDR1 and CDR2 are LGHNA and YSLEER. Trimming removed 1 base from V and 3 bases from J, with 7 bases in between. The CDR3 bases are TGCGCCAGCAGCCAAGTACCCAGCTACGAGCAGTACTTC. It is translated as CASSQVPSYEQYF.

This chain connects TRBV10-1 to TRBJ2-2; possibly TRBD2 for D (6 bases). The germline V and J ends were trimmed by 5 bases and 4 bases, with 20 bases remaining between them. Germline loops: CDR1 WNHNN, CDR2 SYGVQD (reference sequence). This CDR3 comprises 17 residues. The CDR3 spells CASSPTLGGLSTGELFF. The DNA for the CDR3 is TGCGCCAGCAGTCCTACCTTGGGAGGTTTGAGCACCGGGGAGCTGTTTTTT.

This chain links TRBV10-3 with TRBJ2-3; no firm D call. Germline CDR1 is ENHRY and CDR2 is SYGVKD. The CDR3 runs 15 residues. Trimming stripped 0 bases from V and 3 bases from J, with 10 bases between. The CDR3 here is CAISESIGMTDTQYF. The DNA of the CDR3 is TGTGCCATCAGTGAGTCGATTGGAATGACAGATACGCAGTATTTT.

This chain links TRBV7-9 with TRBJ1-3; D call uncertain. The germline CDR1 and CDR2 sequences are SEHNR and FQNEAQ (reference sequence). The CDR3 is made up of 11 amino acids. V was pared by 7 bases and J by 4 bases, with 5 bases between. Here the CDR3 reads CASMSGNTIYF. CDR3 DNA sequence: TGTGCCAGCATGTCAGGAAACACCATATATTTT.

The V and J genes are TRBV10-1 and TRBJ1-2; D might be TRBD1 (6 bases). CDR1 and CDR2 (germline): WNHNN, SYGVQD (reference sequence). V gave up 5 bases and J gave up 5 bases, with 18 bases separating them. CDR3 length: 15 residues. CDR3 loop: CASSQGTYYVYGYTF. The CDR3 DNA reads as TGCGCCAGCAGTCAAGGGACATACTACGTTTATGGCTACACCTTC.

About this clone: Other DNA sequences in the sample encode the same CDR3. The chain combines TRBV27 with TRBJ2-1, with 7 bases lining up with TRBD1. CDR1 is MNHEY and CDR2 is SMNVEV in the germline V gene (reference sequence). The CDR3 has 14 residues. V lost 6 bases to trimming and J lost 2 bases; unmatched junction nucleotides: 4. The CDR3 DNA reads TGTGCCAGCAGCCTCCAGGGGGCCTACAATGAGCAGTTCTTC. Amino acid sequence: CASSLQGAYNEQFF.

The chain combines TRBV7-2 with TRBJ2-7; possibly TRBD2 for D (5 bases). The CDR3 consists of 14 residues. The V and J ends lost 3 bases and 1 base respectively, with 10 bases between them. Per the germline V gene, CDR1 is SGHTA and CDR2 is FQGNSA. The CDR3 protein is CASSFARGSYEQYF. CDR3 coding DNA: TGTGCCAGCAGCTTCGCACGGGGATCCTACGAGCAGTACTTC.

The chain couples TRBV27 to TRBJ2-3, with 7 bases that match TRBD1. The length of the CDR3 is 16 residues. The germline CDR1 and CDR2 sequences are MNHEY and SMNVEV (reference sequence). Trimming at V came to 0 bases and at J to 2 bases, leaving 5 bases not matched to a gene. This chain's CDR3 is CASSLSPGQFTDTQYF. As DNA, the CDR3 is TGTGCCAGCAGTTTATCTCCGGGACAGTTCACAGATACGCAGTATTTT.